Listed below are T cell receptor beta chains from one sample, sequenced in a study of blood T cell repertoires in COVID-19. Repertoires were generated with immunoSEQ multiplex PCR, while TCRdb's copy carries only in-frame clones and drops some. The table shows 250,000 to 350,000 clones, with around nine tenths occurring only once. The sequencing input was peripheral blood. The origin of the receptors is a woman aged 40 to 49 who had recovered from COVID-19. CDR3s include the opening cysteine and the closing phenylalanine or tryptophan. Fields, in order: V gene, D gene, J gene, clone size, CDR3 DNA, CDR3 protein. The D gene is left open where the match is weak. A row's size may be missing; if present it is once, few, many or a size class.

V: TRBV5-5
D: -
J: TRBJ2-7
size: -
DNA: TGTGCCAGCGCGGGGGCGTTGGGGATTAGCTACGAGCAGTACTTC
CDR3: CASAGALGISYEQYF

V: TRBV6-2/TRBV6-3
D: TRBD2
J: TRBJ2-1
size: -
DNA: TGTGCCAGCAGTTACTCGGTACCGGGAGGTGGGAATGAGCAGTTCTTC
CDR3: CASSYSVPGGGNEQFF

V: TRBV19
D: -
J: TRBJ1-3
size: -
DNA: TGTGCCAGTAGTATTAGGGGCGTCGGAAACACCATATATTTT
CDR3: CASSIRGVGNTIYF

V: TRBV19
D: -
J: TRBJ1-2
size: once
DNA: TGTGCCAGTAGTGGGACTTCGATTGGCTACACCTTC
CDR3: CASSGTSIGYTF

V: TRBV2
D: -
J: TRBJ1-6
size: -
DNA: TGTGCCAGCAGTGAAGCGAGGGGGTCCGATAATTCACCCCTCCACTTT
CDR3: CASSEARGSDNSPLHF

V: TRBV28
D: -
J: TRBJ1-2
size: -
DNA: TGTGCCAGCAGTGTAACCGGGGTAAACTATGGCTACACCTTC
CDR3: CASSVTGVNYGYTF

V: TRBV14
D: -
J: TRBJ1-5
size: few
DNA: TGTGCCAGCAGCCACGGAGGCTCGGCAGGGGCTTTGGACCAGCCCCAGCATTTT
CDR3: CASSHGGSAGALDQPQHF

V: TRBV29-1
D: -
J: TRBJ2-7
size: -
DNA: TGCAGCGTTGGGGCGGGGCAAAAGTACGAGCAGTACTTC
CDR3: CSVGAGQKYEQYF

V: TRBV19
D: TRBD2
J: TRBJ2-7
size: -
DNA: TGTGCCAGTAGCGGAATCAGCGGGGCCGGATACGAGCAGTACTTC
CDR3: CASSGISGAGYEQYF

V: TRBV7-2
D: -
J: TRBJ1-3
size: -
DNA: TGTGCCAGCAGCCCTTCGGCGGTTGGAAACACCATATATTTT
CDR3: CASSPSAVGNTIYF

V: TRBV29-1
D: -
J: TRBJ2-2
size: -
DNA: TGCAGCGTTGCCGCGCCGGCGAACACCGGGGAGCTGTTTTTT
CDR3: CSVAAPANTGELFF

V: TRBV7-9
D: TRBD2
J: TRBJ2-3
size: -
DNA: TGTGCCAGCGTACCTAGCGGGAGCACAGATACGCAGTATTTT
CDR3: CASVPSGSTDTQYF

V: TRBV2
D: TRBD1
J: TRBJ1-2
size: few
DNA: TGTGCCAGCAGTGAATTCGGACAGGCGCAGGAGGGCTACACCTTC
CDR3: CASSEFGQAQEGYTF

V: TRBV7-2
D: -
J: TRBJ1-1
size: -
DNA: TGTGCCAGCAGCTTCTTGACAGCGAACACTGAAGCTTTCTTT
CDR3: CASSFLTANTEAFF

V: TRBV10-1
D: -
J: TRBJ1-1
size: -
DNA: TGCGCCAGCAGGGCAAGCGGACTCACTGAAGCTTTCTTT
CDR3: CASRASGLTEAFF

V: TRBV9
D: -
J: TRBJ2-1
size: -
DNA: TGTGCCAGCAGCGTTGGCGGGACGTCCTACAATGAGCAGTTCTTC
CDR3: CASSVGGTSYNEQFF

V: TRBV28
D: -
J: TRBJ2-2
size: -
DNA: TGTGCCAGCAGCTCCGGGACTTATATCACCGGGGAGCTGTTTTTT
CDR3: CASSSGTYITGELFF

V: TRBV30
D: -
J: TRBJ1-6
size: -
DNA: TGTGCCTTCTCCGGCTATAATTCACCCCTCCACTTT
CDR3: CAFSGYNSPLHF

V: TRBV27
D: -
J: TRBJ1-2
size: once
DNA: TGTGCCAGCAGATCGGCGACAGGAGCTAACTATGGCTACACCTTC
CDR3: CASRSATGANYGYTF

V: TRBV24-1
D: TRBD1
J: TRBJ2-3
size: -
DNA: TGTGCCACTGGGACAGGCCCTACGCAGTATTTT
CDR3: CATGTGPTQYF

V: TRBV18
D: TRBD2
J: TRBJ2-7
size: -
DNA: TGTGCCAGCTCACCAGACTGGGGGGGCGAGCAGTACTTC
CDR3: CASSPDWGGEQYF

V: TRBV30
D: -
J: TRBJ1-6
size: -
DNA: TGTGCCCAGAACCGGGCGGGGGCGGATTCACCCCTCCACTTT
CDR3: CAQNRAGADSPLHF

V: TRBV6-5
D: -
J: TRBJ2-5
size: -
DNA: TGTGCCAGCGAACTAACACTGGAGACCCAGTACTTC
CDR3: CASELTLETQYF

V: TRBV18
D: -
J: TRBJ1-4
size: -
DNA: TGTGCCAGCTCGCCTACTCCGACAGTTAATGAAAAACTGTTTTTT
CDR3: CASSPTPTVNEKLFF

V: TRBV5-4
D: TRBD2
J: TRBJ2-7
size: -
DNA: TGTGCCAGCAGCCGGGGACTAGGCGGCGAGCAGTACTTC
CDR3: CASSRGLGGEQYF

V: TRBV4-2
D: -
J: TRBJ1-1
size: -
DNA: TGTGCCAGCACCTTACAGGGAGGGAGCACTGAAGCTTTCTTT
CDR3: CASTLQGGSTEAFF

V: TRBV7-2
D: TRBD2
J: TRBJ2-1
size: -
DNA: TGTGCCAGCAGCCCGTCTAGCGGAGAATACAATGAGCAGTTCTTC
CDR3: CASSPSSGEYNEQFF

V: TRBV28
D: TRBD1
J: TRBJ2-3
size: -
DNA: TGTGCCAGCAGTTTTACAGGGGGGACGCAGTATTTT
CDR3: CASSFTGGTQYF

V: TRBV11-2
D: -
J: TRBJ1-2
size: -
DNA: TGTGCCAGCAGCTTAGAGGCAGGCCCATATGGCTACACCTTC
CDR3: CASSLEAGPYGYTF

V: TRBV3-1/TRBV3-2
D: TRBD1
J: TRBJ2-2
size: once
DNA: TGTGCCAGCAGCCGGCTCCGACAGGGGGCAGGGGAGCTGTTTTTT
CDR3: CASSRLRQGAGELFF

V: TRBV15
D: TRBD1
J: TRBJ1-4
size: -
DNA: TGTGCCACCGCCTATGGGGACAGGGTGAAAAAACTGTTTTTT
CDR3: CATAYGDRVKKLFF

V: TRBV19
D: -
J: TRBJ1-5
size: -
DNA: TGTGCCAGTAGTATAGCCCCAAATCAGCCCCAGCATTTT
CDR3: CASSIAPNQPQHF

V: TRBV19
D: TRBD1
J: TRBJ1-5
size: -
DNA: TGTGCCAGTAGTCCAGGGACAGGGGTCAGCAATCAGCCCCAGCATTTT
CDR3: CASSPGTGVSNQPQHF

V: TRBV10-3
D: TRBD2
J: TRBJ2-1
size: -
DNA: TGTGCCATCAGCCAGACTAGCGGGGGCAGCTCCTACAATGAGCAGTTCTTC
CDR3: CAISQTSGGSSYNEQFF

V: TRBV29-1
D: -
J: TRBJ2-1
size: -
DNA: TGCAGCGTTGATAGTGGTGGGAGCGGTGAGCAGTTCTTC
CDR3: CSVDSGGSGEQFF

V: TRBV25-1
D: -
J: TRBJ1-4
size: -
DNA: TGTGCCAGCAGTGACGCAAAGTGGAGACAGTATGAAAAACTGTTTTTT
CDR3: CASSDAKWRQYEKLFF

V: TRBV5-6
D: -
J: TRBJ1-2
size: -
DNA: TGTGCCAGCAGCAAACAGGGCCTTTATGGCTACACCTTC
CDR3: CASSKQGLYGYTF

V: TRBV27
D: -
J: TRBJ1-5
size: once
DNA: TGTGCCAGCAGTTTAGCGGGAATTAGCAATCAGCCCCAGCATTTT
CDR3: CASSLAGISNQPQHF

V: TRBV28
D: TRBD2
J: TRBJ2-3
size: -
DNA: TGTGCCAGCAGTCAATCCCTAGCGGGAGTTGGTGATACGCAGTATTTT
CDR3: CASSQSLAGVGDTQYF

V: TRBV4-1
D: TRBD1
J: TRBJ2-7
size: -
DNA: TGCGCCAGCAGCCAAGATGCGCAGGGGGCACCGCGAGAGCAGTACTTC
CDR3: CASSQDAQGAPREQYF

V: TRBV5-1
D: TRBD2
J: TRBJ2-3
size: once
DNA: TGCGCCAGCAGCAGGGCGGGAGGGCGGAATACGCAGTATTTT
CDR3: CASSRAGGRNTQYF

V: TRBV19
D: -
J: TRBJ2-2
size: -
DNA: TGTGCCAGTAGTATCGGACTACCTAACACCGGGGAGCTGTTTTTT
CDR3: CASSIGLPNTGELFF

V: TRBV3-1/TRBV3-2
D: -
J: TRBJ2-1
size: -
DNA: TGTGCCAGCAGCCCCACCCCCTCGGCGGCCCCGGGGGACAATGAGCAGTTCTTC
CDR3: CASSPTPSAAPGDNEQFF

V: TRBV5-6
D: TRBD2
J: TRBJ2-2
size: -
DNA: TGTGCCAGCAGCTTTGCGGCTAGCGGGAGGGAAAGGAACACCGGGGAGCTGTTTTTT
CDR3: CASSFAASGRERNTGELFF

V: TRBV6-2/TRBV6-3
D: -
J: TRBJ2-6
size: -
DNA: TGTGCCAGCAGTTCGGAGTTATCTGGGGCCAACGTCCTGACTTTC
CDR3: CASSSELSGANVLTF

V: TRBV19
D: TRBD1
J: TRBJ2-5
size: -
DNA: TGTGCCAGTAGTTCTGGACAGGGGGCGCCTGAGACCCAGTACTTC
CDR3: CASSSGQGAPETQYF

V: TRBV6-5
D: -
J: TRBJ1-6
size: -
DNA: TGTGCCAGCACCCACCGGCAGGGTGGGGATTCACCCCTCCACTTT
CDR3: CASTHRQGGDSPLHF

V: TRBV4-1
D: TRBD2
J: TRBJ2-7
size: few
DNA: TGCGCCAGCAGCCAAGATAAATGGGCGGGAGTAGTGTACGAGCAGTACTTC
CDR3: CASSQDKWAGVVYEQYF

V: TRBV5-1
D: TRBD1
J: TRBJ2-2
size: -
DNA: TGCGCCAGCAGCTTACCAGGGGGGAACACCGGGGAGCTGTTTTTT
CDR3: CASSLPGGNTGELFF

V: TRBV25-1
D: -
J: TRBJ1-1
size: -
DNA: TGTGCCAGCAGTGAGGGGGGGGTCACTGAAGCTTTCTTT
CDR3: CASSEGGVTEAFF

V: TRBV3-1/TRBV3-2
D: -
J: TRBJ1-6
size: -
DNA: TGTGCCAGCAGCCAAGACGGAGAGAATTCACCCCTCCACTTT
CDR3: CASSQDGENSPLHF

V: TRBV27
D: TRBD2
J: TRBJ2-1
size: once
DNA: TGTGCCAGCAGTTTCCTGGGGACTAGCGGGTCCCATGAGCAGTTCTTC
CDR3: CASSFLGTSGSHEQFF

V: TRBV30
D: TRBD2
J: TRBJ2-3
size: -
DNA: TGTGCCTGGAGTCTTGGCGGGAGTGTAGATACGCAGTATTTT
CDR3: CAWSLGGSVDTQYF